This T cell receptor (beta chain) derives from a study of HIV-infected patients and healthy controls. CDR1 SGHTA and CDR2 FQGNSA come from the germline V gene. V lost 1 base to trimming and J lost 3 bases, with 19 bases between them. This CDR3 is built from 17 residues. From the 5' RACE reads, TCRdb called clonotypes with MiXCR, one entry per CDR3 protein. This table holds 70,000 or so distinct CDR3 sequences, about 16% found once. This clonotype was picked up many times. Source material: CD4+ T cells from blood. The receptor was isolated from a human donor in good health. The V and J genes are TRBV7-2 and TRBJ2-7; TRBD1 or TRBD2 may be the D gene (6 bases each). The CDR3 here is CASSLGRGGRNIYEQYF. In DNA form, the CDR3 reads TGTGCCAGCAGCTTAGGAAGAGGGGGGCGGAATATCTACGAGCAGTACTTC.